This T cell receptor beta chain was retrieved from a study of cytomegalovirus exposure and HLA in healthy donors. Findings of the study overall: TCR beta sequences reportedly predicted the HLA-A and HLA-B alleles of most subjects accurately.

The PCR contained 60 Vbeta and 13 Jbeta primers. Clones were sequenced by immunoSEQ multiplex PCR, and TCRdb holds only the in-frame ones, with some missing. The table lists roughly 150,000 clones, 60% to 80% of them singletons. In regard to this clone: Its cognate antigen is unknown.

Germline V CDR1 and CDR2: SGHKS, YYEKEE (reference sequence). The CDR3 covers 13 residues. The V gene lost 0 bases and the J gene lost 7 bases, with 10 bases spanning the gap. This TCR derives from a woman aged 40-49 years in good health and CMV-seronegative. Sequencing input: PBMCs. V is TRBV5-5 and J is TRBJ2-5, with D unclear. Here the CDR3 reads CASSLEPPRTQYF. The CDR3 nucleotides are TGTGCCAGCAGCTTGGAACCGCCCAGGACCCAGTACTTC. The entire variable domain, with the rest obtained from reference TRBV5-5 and TRBJ2-5, is as follows: DAGVTQSPTHLIKTRGQQVTLRCSPISGHKSVSWYQQVLGQGPQFIFQYYEKEERGRGNFPDRFSARQFPNYSSELNVNALLLGDSALYLCASSLEPPRTQYFGPGTRLLVL.